The sequence of this T cell receptor (beta chain) was determined in a study of blood T cell repertoires in COVID-19 (dated by TCRdb to between 2020 and 2021). A note on the overall study: Collaborator samples came from the United States, Italy and Spain and covered acute and convalescent phases of COVID-19. The prospective study material was composed of cDNA or gDNA derived from T cells, B-cell-depleted T cells, or PBMCs. The dataset comprised deeply sampled blood TCRbeta repertoires from subjects exposed to, actively infected with, or recovered from COVID-19. The repertoires were released in a freely available public database intended as a resource for research on the immune response to SARS-CoV-2. Samples came from the ongoing ImmuneRACE study (first 160 participants) plus 1,254 subjects from 6 global collaborators. Nearly every sample came with metadata listing a de-identified subject ID, COVID-19 status, age in years and sex. Where available, HLA class I and class II types were taken from metadata supplied by the sample provider and were not determined by assay-based typing.

Beyond this particular receptor, the publication reports: The amount of clinical and demographic metadata varied by source and participant and was provided uncurated.

CDR1 and CDR2, looked up from the germline V gene, are LGHNA and YSLEER. The CDR3 sequence holds 15 residues, the cysteine and phenylalanine included. The sequence is cut down to CDR3 DNA, 45 bases in frame from base 1. The junction carries 9 bases between V and J, which are trimmed by 0 bases and 6 bases respectively. On this clone itself: Its antigen target is currently unknown. No much larger clone exists at a distance of one base, and base qualities are not known.

A second Seattle source provided samples from volunteer blood donors who had recovered from COVID-19. Collaborating institutions collected whole blood in K2EDTA tubes following their own protocols. For TCRbeta analysis, collaborators shipped samples in one of three forms: frozen whole blood, isolated PBMCs, or DNA extracted from either of those sample types. TCRbeta CDR3 regions were amplified from genomic DNA by means of the immunoSEQ Assay, a bias-controlled multiplex PCR. The paper's processing steps were these. Within the assay, amplification of reference gene primers was used to estimate how many nucleated cells each sample contained. Sequence reads were collapsed and filtered to measure the absolute abundance of every unique TCRbeta CDR3 rearrangement. For each sample, productive Simpson clonality was calculated as the square root of Simpson's diversity index across productive rearrangements. TCRdb's version of the immuneACCESS table is confined to in-frame rearrangements and falls short of the full clone set. An unresolved V gene accounts for under half of the shortfall where checked; the remainder is of unknown origin. That table furnishes V, J and clone size, whereas the DNA furnished D and trimming. The sample has 250,000 or so clones on record, 75% to 90% of them singletons. The top ten clones comprise 1.5% of the sample.

The TCR comes from a woman aged 35 to 49 who had recovered from COVID-19. The sequenced material came from peripheral blood. Recombination linked TRBV4-3 to TRBJ1-6; TRBD1 is a weak D gene call, 6 bases matching. For the CDR3, the sequence is CASSQEDRFNSPLHF. The DNA is TGCGCCAGCAGCCAAGAAGACAGGTTTAATTCACCCCTCCACTTT.